This T cell receptor beta chain was retrieved from a study of shared clonotypes between healthy human individuals. At the level of the study: Plates per donor: three CD4 naive, three CD4 memory, two CD8 naive, one CD8 memory. Study conclusions and caveats: The represented genetic and exposure-history diversity was limited by the small number of donors.

About this clone itself: Its antigen remains unknown. The sample has other DNA sequences that encode this CDR3 too.

Repertoires were generated with immunoSEQ multiplex PCR, while TCRdb's copy carries only in-frame clones and drops some. The sample lists approximately 2.5 million clones, approximately 94% occurring once. Specimen: naive CD4+ T cells from PBMCs. Stated subset: CD45RA+ positively selected. The TCR was taken from a man younger than 30 in good health. Some clones in this sample may be carry-over from other donors' samples.

The CDR3 region is CASSAGLGNTGELFF. The CDR3 DNA follows: TGCGCCAGCAGTGCGGGACTAGGGAACACCGGGGAGCTGTTTTTT. The chain is built from TRBV5-1 and TRBJ2-2; TRBD2 agrees at 8 bases. V lost 5 bases and J lost 1; bases outside the gene matches: 4. The V gene's germline CDR1 is SGHRS and CDR2 YFSETQ. This CDR3 is built from 15 residues. Combining the CDR3 with reference TRBV5-1 and TRBJ2-2 gives the whole variable domain KAGVTQTPRYLIKTRGQQVTLSCSPISGHRSVSWYQQTPGQGLQFLFEYFSETQRNKGNFPGRFSGRQFSNSRSEMNVSTLELGDSALYLCASSAGLGNTGELFFGEGSRLTVL.